This entry describes one TCR beta chain. As yet, its antigen is unknown. The data originate from a study of cytomegalovirus exposure and HLA in healthy donors. Points from the study as a whole: Researchers catalogued approximately 170 TCR beta chains as cytomegalovirus-associated.

Germline values: CDR1 MDHEN, CDR2 SYDVKM. The CDR3 runs 14 residues. The V gene end was trimmed by 10 bases and the J gene end by 3 bases; junction bases not matched to a gene: 7. Measured with immunoSEQ multiplex PCR; TCRdb has only the in-frame clones, and not every one. The sample carries around 400,000 clones, 86% recorded once. The rearrangement uses TRBV28 and TRBJ2-1; 9 nucleotides line up with TRBD1. This sequence originates from a woman between 18 and 29 years old in good health and CMV-seronegative. Sequencing was done on a sample of PBMCs. The CDR3 DNA reads TGTGCCATCTCCGGGACAGGGTACTACAATGAGCAGTTCTTC. It yields the protein CAISGTGYYNEQFF.